Presented here are 17 T cell receptor beta chains from one specimen sequenced in a study of T cells in Graves' hyperthyroidism and ophthalmopathy. TCR beta CDR3 regions were amplified from RNA. RT-PCR in the first round (using the HTBI primer set) targeted the TCR CDR3. TCRdb itself ran the multiplex PCR reads through MiXCR, one entry per CDR3 protein. The sample contains 690,000 or so distinct CDR3 sequences, roughly a sixth of which appear only once. The material sequenced was blood. All receptors come from a woman between 50 and 59 years old with Graves' hyperthyroidism that later progressed to Graves' ophthalmopathy.

This clonotype was counted only a few times. J is TRBJ1-1 and V is TRBV19; 10 positions agree with TRBD1. CDR3 length equals 14 residues. V shed 5 bases and J 5 bases; nucleotides not matched to a gene: 5. Germline CDR1 LNHDA, CDR2 SQIVND (reference sequence). CDR3 sequence reads: CASSYGTGETEAFF. The CDR3 bases are TGTGCCAGTAGTTATGGGACAGGGGAAACTGAAGCTTTCTTT.

The chain has TRBV30 and TRBJ2-6, with 7 bases lining up with TRBD1. J gave up 2 bases and V 4 bases, and 2 bases lay outside the gene matches. CDR1 and CDR2 (germline): GTSNPN, SVGIG (reference sequence). The CDR3 runs 14 residues. The chain's CDR3 is CAWTQGAGANVLTF. The CDR3 DNA sequence: TGTGCCTGGACCCAGGGGGCTGGGGCCAACGTCCTGACTTTC.

This clonotype has ten or more counts. The genes are TRBV10-3 and TRBJ2-3, with TRBD2 matching over 10 bases. The germline gives CDR1 ENHRY, CDR2 SYGVKD. V gave up 0 bases and J gave up 2 bases; unmatched junction bases: 8. The CDR3 contains 18 residues. The CDR3 spells CAISESLAGAISTDTQYF. As DNA, the CDR3 is TGTGCCATCAGTGAGTCCCTAGCGGGGGCGATATCCACAGATACGCAGTATTTT.

Regarding this clonotype: One junction end disagrees with the germline gene, perhaps due to a read error. The chain has TRBV6-5 and TRBJ1-1; 9 nucleotides match TRBD1. This CDR3 has 14 amino acids. In germline, CDR1 is MNHEY, CDR2 SVGAGI. The CDR3 loop is CASGYGTGLTEAFF. The CDR3 nucleotides are TGTGCCAGCGGTTACGGGACAGGGCTCACTGAAGCTTTCTTT.

The V call is TRBV19, the J call TRBJ2-5, with a possible D match to TRBD1 (7 bases). The germline V gene encodes CDR1 LNHDA and CDR2 SQIVND (reference sequence). CDR3 length equals 16 residues. Between the trimmed V and J ends, which lost 0 bases and 2 bases, there was a span of 13 bases. The CDR3 loop is CASSIDHRGGQETQYF. In DNA form, the CDR3 reads TGTGCCAGTAGTATAGATCACAGGGGAGGACAAGAGACCCAGTACTTC.

This clonotype showed up just a few times. V usage is TRBV2 and J usage is TRBJ2-5; D ambiguous. Looked up from germline, CDR1 is SNHLY and CDR2 is FYNNEI. With 5 bases removed from V and 2 bases from J, the gap between germline ends came to 6 bases. The CDR3 length is 12 residues. This CDR3 is CASSFPQETQYF. CDR3 DNA: TGTGCCAGCAGTTTTCCACAAGAGACCCAGTACTTC. The full variable domain, in which reference TRBV2 and TRBJ2-5 provide the parts outside the CDR3, is EPEVTQTPSHQVTQMGQEVILRCVPISNHLYFYWYRQILGQKVEFLVSFYNNEISEKSEIFDDQFSVERPDGSNFTLKIRSTKLEDSAMYFCASSFPQETQYFGPGTRLLVL.

This clonotype came up many times. The chain links TRBV2 to TRBJ2-1; 10 bases are shared with TRBD2. The CDR3 extends over 15 amino acids. Germline CDR1 and CDR2: SNHLY and FYNNEI. J was trimmed by 4 bases and V by 6 bases; bases with no gene match: 6. CDR3 in DNA: TGTGCCAGCAGCCCGACTAGCGGGCGGTACAATGAGCAGTTCTTC. It translates to CASSPTSGRYNEQFF.

In this sample, this clonotype turned up a few times. The chain is built from TRBV10-3 and TRBJ2-2, with D unclear. The CDR3 sequence is 15 residues long. V lost 7 bases and J lost 0, with 12 bases in between. Germline V gives CDR1 ENHRY, CDR2 SYGVKD. In DNA, the CDR3 is TGTGCCATCAACTCGGGTCACGCGAACACCGGGGAGCTGTTTTTT. Its translation: CAINSGHANTGELFF.

The chain joins TRBV9 to TRBJ1-3; a possible D gene is TRBD1 (6 bases). This CDR3 has 16 amino acids. Looked up from germline, CDR1 is SGDLS and CDR2 is YYNGEE. V gave up 2 bases and J gave up 4 bases, with 16 bases separating them. The CDR3 protein is CASSVEGGVSGNTIYF. For the CDR3, the DNA is TGTGCCAGCAGCGTGGAGGGGGGGGTCTCAGGAAACACCATATATTTT.

This clonotype has a count of ten or more. V usage is TRBV5-1 and J usage is TRBJ1-1, with 12 bases identical to TRBD1. CDR1 SGHRS and CDR2 YFSETQ come from the germline V gene. V was pared by 3 bases and J by 7 bases, with 10 bases of the junction left unmatched. This CDR3 is 16 amino acids long. The CDR3 spells CASSWAGGTGGVEAFF. The CDR3 nucleotides read TGCGCCAGCAGCTGGGCCGGCGGGACAGGGGGCGTTGAAGCTTTCTTT.

This clonotype has ten or more counts. The chain has TRBV20-1 and TRBJ2-3, with 10 bases aligning to TRBD2. Trimming took 4 bases from V and 6 from J; bases not matched to a gene: 16. The CDR3 length is 17 residues. Germline CDR1 DFQATT, CDR2 SNEGSKA (reference sequence). The CDR3 protein is CSANIGSGGFNPDTQYF. CDR3 bases: TGCAGTGCTAATATAGGTAGCGGGGGGTTTAACCCGGATACGCAGTATTTT.

The chain joins TRBV20-1 to TRBJ1-2, with TRBD1 as a possible D gene (6 bases). Germline V gene sequence: CDR1 DFQATT, CDR2 SNEGSKA (reference sequence). The CDR3 runs 12 residues. V lost 6 bases and J 6 bases, leaving 14 bases between the germline ends. The CDR3 region is CSAVQGADGYTF. CDR3 nucleotide sequence: TGCAGTGCCGTACAGGGAGCCGATGGCTACACCTTC.

This clonotype was detected many times. The rearrangement joins TRBV20-1 to TRBJ1-1; D is unclear. Trimming cost V 5 bases and J 3 bases, with 16 bases left between them. This CDR3 is built from 14 residues. CDR1 is DFQATT, CDR2 SNEGSKA, per germline (reference sequence). The CDR3: CSAHPKAGYTEAFF. The CDR3 DNA follows: TGCAGTGCTCACCCTAAGGCGGGATACACTGAAGCTTTCTTT.

In its sample, this clonotype was seen a few times. V and J are TRBV7-9 and TRBJ2-5; 7 nucleotides agree with TRBD2. V was pared by 4 bases and J by 5 bases, with 7 bases of the junction left unmatched. CDR3 length equals 14 residues. CDR1 and CDR2 from the germline V gene are SEHNR and FQNEAQ (reference sequence). The CDR3 protein is CASSSGGSVETQYF. CDR3 sequence (DNA): TGTGCCAGCAGCTCGGGGGGATCGGTCGAGACCCAGTACTTC.

This clonotype was counted a few times. CDR3 in amino acids: CASSSSGSIYF. DNA for the CDR3: TGTGCCAGCAGTTCGTCAGGGAGCATATATTTT. The chain links TRBV6-1 to TRBJ1-3, with a possible D match to TRBD1 (5 bases). This CDR3 region has 11 residues. Germline V gene lookup returns CDR1 MNHNS and CDR2 SASEGT. V was clipped by 5 bases and J by 12 bases, with 11 bases between them.

This clonotype was seen a handful of times. This chain uses TRBV5-1 with TRBJ1-4, with D uncertain. The CDR3 has 15 amino acids. Per germline, CDR1 SGHRS and CDR2 YFSETQ. Trimming took off 2 bases at V and 1 base at J, with 9 bases between the two ends. For the CDR3, the DNA is TGCGCCAGCAGCTTCCTGGGAGGAACTAATGAAAAACTGTTTTTT. It specifies CASSFLGGTNEKLFF. The full variable domain, in which reference TRBV5-1 and TRBJ1-4 provide the parts outside the CDR3, is KAGVTQTPRYLIKTRGQQVTLSCSPISGHRSVSWYQQTPGQGLQFLFEYFSETQRNKGNFPGRFSGRQFSNSRSEMNVSTLELGDSALYLCASSFLGGTNEKLFFGSGTQLSVL.

The chain couples TRBV12-3 or TRBV12-4 to TRBJ1-2; 8 positions agree with TRBD1. The V gene end was trimmed by 6 bases and the J gene end by 6 bases; junction bases not matched to a gene: 6. The CDR3 contains 13 residues. The CDR3 reads CASRDRVEDGYTF. As DNA, the CDR3 is TGTGCCAGCAGGGACAGGGTTGAGGATGGCTACACCTTC.